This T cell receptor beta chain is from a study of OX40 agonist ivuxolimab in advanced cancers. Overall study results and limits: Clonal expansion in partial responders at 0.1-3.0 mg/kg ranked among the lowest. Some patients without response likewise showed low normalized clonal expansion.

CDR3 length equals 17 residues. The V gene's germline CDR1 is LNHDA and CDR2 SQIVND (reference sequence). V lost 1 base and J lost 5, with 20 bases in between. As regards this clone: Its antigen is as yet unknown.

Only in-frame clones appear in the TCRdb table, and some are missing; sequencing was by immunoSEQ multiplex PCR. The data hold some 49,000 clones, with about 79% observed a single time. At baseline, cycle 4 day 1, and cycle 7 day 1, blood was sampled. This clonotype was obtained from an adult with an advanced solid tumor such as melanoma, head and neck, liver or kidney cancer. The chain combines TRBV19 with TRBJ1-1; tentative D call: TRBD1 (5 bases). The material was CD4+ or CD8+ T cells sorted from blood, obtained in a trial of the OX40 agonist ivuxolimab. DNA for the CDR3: TGTGCCAGTAGTATAGGAATGCGGGGAGCCAGGGCAACTGAAGCTTTCTTT. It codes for CASSIGMRGARATEAFF.